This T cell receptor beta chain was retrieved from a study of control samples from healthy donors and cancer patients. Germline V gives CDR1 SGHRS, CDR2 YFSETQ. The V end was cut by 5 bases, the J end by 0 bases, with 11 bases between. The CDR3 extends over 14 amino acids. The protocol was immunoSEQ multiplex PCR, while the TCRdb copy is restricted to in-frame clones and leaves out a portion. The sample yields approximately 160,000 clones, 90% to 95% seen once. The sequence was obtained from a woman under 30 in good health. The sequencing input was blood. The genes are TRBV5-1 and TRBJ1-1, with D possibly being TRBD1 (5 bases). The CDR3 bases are TGCGCCAGCAGTAATGAGGGGATGAACACTGAAGCTTTCTTT. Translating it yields CASSNEGMNTEAFF.